The following is a TCR beta chain sequence with its context. The germline CDR1 and CDR2 sequences are SGHRS and YFSETQ. The CDR3 is 16 amino acids. Trimming cost V 0 bases and J 7 bases, with 17 bases left between them. The data derive from a study of blood T cell repertoires in COVID-19. Study background: The cDNA or gDNA used as material had been derived from T cells, B-cell-depleted T cells, or PBMCs.

Original analysis: Amplification of reference gene primers provided the estimated nucleated cell counts. The repertoire was sequenced with immunoSEQ multiplex PCR; TCRdb's copy has only in-frame clones and lacks some. V, J and clone size are those of that table, while D and trimming were read from the DNA. The repertoire holds 250,000 to 350,000 clones, with roughly 89% as singletons. Everyone who took part was about 18 to 90 years old, and they came from 24 US areas. The receptor comes from a woman under 30 who had recovered from COVID-19. The chain carries TRBV5-1 and TRBJ2-1; D is unresolved. Sequenced input: PBMCs or T cells enriched from blood (not recorded which). CDR3 coding DNA: TGCGCCAGCAGCTTGGATGGCTACCCTGCGGTTAATGAGCAGTTCTTC. Its protein is CASSLDGYPAVNEQFF.